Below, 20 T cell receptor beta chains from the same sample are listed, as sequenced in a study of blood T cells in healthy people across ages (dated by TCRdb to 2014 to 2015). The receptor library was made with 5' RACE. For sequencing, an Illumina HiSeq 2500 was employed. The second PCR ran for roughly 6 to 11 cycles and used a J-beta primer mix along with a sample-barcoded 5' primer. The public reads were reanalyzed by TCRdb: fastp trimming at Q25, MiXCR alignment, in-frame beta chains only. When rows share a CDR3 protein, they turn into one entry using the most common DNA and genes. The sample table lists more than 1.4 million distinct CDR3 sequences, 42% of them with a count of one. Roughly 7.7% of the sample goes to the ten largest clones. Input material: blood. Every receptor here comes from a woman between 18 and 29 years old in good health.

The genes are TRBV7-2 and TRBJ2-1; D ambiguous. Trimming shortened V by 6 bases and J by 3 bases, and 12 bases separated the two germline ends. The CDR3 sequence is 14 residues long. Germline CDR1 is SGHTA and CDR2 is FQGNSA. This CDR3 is CASSTPPVYNEQFF. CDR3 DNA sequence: TGTGCCAGCAGTACTCCCCCCGTCTACAATGAGCAGTTCTTC.

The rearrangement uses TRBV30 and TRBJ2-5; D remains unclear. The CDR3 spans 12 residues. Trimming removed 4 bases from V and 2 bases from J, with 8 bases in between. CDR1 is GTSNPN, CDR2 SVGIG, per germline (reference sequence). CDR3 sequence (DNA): TGTGCCTGGATGCGTATACAAGAGACCCAGTACTTC. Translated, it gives CAWMRIQETQYF.

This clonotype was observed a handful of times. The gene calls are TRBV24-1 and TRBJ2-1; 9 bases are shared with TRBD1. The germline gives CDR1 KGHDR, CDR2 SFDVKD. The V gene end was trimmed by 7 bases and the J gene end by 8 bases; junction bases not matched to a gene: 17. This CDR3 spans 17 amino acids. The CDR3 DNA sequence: TGTGCCACCAGCCCGACGGGACAGGGTTCGAGGGACGATGAGCAGTTCTTC. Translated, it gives CATSPTGQGSRDDEQFF.

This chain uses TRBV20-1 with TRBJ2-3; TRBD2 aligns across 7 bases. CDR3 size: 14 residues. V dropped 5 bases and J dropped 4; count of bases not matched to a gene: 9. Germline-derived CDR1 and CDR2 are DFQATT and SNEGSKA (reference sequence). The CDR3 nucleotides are TGCAGTGCTCGGGACCCTAGCGGCCCAGATACGCAGTATTTT. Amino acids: CSARDPSGPDTQYF.

The CDR3 sequence is CASTTGTSEETQYF. The CDR3 DNA is TGCGCCAGCACCACGGGGACTAGCGAAGAGACCCAGTACTTC. The V call is TRBV5-1, the J call TRBJ2-5; TRBD2 aligns across 10 bases. Germline CDR1 and CDR2: SGHRS and YFSETQ. The CDR3 is 14 amino acids. V trimming: 6 bases; J trimming: 3 bases; junction bases outside the gene matches: 5. Using reference TRBV5-1 and TRBJ2-5 for the parts outside the CDR3, the full variable domain is KAGVTQTPRYLIKTRGQQVTLSCSPISGHRSVSWYQQTPGQGLQFLFEYFSETQRNKGNFPGRFSGRQFSNSRSEMNVSTLELGDSALYLCASTTGTSEETQYFGPGTRLLVL.

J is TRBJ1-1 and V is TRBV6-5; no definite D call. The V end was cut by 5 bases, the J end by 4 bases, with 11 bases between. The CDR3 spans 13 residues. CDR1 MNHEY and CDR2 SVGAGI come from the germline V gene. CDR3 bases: TGTGCCAGCAGTCAAGGGTCCAGCACTGAAGCTTTCTTT. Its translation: CASSQGSSTEAFF.

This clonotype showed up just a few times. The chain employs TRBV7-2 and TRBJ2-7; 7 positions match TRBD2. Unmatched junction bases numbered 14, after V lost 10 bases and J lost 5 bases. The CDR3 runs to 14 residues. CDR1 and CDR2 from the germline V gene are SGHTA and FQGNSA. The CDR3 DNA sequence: TGTGCCACCCGCCCGGGACTAACTTTCCACGAGCAGTACTTC. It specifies CATRPGLTFHEQYF. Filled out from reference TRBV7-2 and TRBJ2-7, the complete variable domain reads GAGVSQSPSNKVTEKGKDVELRCDPISGHTALYWYRQSLGQGLEFLIYFQGNSAPDKSGLPSDRFSAERTGGSVSTLTIQRTQQEDSAVYLCATRPGLTFHEQYFGPGTRLTVT.

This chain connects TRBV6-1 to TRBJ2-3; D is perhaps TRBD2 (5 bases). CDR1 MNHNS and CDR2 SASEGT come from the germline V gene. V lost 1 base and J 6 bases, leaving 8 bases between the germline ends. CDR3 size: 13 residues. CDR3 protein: CASSEVIADTQYF. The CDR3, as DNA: TGTGCCAGCAGTGAAGTGATAGCGGATACGCAGTATTTT.

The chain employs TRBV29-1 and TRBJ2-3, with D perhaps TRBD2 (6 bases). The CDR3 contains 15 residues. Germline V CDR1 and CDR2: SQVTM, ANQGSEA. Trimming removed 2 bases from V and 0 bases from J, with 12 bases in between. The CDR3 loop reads CSVENRAGSTDTQYF. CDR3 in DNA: TGCAGCGTTGAAAATCGGGCGGGAAGCACAGATACGCAGTATTTT.

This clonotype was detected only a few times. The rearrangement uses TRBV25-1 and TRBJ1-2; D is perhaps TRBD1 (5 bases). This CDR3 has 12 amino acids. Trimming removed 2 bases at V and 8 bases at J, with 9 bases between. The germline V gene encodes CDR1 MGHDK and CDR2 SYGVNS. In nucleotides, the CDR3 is TGTGCCAGCAGTGAACGGGGGAGCGGCTACACCTTC. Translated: CASSERGSGYTF.

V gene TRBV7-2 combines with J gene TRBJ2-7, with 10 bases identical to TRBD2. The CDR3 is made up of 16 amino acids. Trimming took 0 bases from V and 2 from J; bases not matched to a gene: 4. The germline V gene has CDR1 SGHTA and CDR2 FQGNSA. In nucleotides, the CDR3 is TGTGCCAGCAGCTTAGCCCCTAGCGGGGGTGCCTACGAGCAGTACTTC. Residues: CASSLAPSGGAYEQYF.

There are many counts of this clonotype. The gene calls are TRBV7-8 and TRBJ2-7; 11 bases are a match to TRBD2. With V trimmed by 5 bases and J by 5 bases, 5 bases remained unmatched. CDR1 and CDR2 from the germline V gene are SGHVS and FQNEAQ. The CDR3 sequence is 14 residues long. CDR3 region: CASSELAGVDEQYF. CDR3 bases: TGTGCCAGCAGCGAACTAGCGGGAGTCGACGAGCAGTACTTC. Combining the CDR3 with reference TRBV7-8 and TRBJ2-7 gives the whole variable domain GAGVSQSPRYKVAKRGQDVALRCDPISGHVSLFWYQQALGQGPEFLTYFQNEAQLDKSGLPSDRFFAERPEGSVSTLKIQRTQQEDSAVYLCASSELAGVDEQYFGPGTRLTVT.

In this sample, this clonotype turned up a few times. CDR3 in DNA: TGTGCCAGCAGCTCACCTAGGAGTGCAACTAATGAAAAACTGTTTTTT. Its translation is CASSSPRSATNEKLFF. The V call is TRBV7-9, the J call TRBJ1-4; D not certain. V shed 4 bases and J shed 0 bases, with 12 bases lying between them. The germline CDR1 and CDR2 sequences are SEHNR and FQNEAQ (reference sequence). This CDR3 has 16 residues.

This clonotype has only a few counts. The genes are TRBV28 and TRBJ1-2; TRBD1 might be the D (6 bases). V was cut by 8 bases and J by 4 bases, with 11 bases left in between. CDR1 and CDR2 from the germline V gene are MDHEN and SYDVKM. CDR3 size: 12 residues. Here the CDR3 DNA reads TGTGCCAGCGCCCCCAGGGGCTATGGCTACACCTTC. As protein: CASAPRGYGYTF.

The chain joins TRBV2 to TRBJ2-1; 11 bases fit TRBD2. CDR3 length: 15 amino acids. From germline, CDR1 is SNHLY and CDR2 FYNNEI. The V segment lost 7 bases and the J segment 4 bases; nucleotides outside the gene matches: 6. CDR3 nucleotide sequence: TGTGCCAGCACCTGGAGACTAGCGGGATACAATGAGCAGTTCTTC. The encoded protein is CASTWRLAGYNEQFF.

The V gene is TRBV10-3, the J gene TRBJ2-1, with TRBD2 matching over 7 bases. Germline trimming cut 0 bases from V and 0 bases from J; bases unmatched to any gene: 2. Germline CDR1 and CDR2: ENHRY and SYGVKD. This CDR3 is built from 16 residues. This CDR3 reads CAISESRGSSYNEQFF. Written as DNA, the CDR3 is TGTGCCATCAGTGAGTCGCGGGGGAGCTCCTACAATGAGCAGTTCTTC.

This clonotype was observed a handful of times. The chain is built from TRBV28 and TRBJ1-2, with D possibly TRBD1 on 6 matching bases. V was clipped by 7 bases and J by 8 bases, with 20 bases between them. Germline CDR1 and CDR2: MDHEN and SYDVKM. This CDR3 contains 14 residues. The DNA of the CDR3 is TGTGCCAGCACTCCCCCTGCCCGGGGGCAGGGCTACACCTTC. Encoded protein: CASTPPARGQGYTF.

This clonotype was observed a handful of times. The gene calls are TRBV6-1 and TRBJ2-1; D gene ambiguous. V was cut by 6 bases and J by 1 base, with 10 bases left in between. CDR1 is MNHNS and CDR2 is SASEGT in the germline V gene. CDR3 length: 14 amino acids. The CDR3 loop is CASRRDGSYNEQFF. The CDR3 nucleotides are TGTGCCAGCAGAAGGGATGGTTCCTACAATGAGCAGTTCTTC.

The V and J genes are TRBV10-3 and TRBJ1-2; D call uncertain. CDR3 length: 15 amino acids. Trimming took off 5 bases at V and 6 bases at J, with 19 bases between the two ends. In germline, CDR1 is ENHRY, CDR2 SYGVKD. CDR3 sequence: CAISSDPYTPDGYTF. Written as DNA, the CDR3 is TGTGCCATCAGTTCTGACCCATATACCCCCGATGGCTACACCTTC.

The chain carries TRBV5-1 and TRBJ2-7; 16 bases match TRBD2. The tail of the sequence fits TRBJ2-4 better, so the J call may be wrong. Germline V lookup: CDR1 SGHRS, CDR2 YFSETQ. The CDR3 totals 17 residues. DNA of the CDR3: TGCGCCAGTAGTTCGGGGACTAGCGGGGGGGCCGCAAACATTCAGTACTTC. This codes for CASSSGTSGGAANIQYF.